The 5 T cell receptor beta chains listed next were all sequenced from one sample in a study of blood T cell repertoires in COVID-19. Only in-frame clones appear in the TCRdb table, and some are missing; sequencing was by immunoSEQ multiplex PCR. The sample gives about 80,000 clones, approximately 82% of which show up once; around 39% is in the top ten. The sample was peripheral blood. These receptors were obtained from an elderly man with active or convalescent COVID-19.

The chain uses TRBV28 and TRBJ2-5; TRBD1 aligns across 8 bases. CDR3 length equals 14 residues. J gave up 6 bases and V 5 bases, and 8 bases lay outside the gene matches. The germline CDR1 and CDR2 sequences are MDHEN and SYDVKM. The CDR3 reads CASSPWTGRKTQYF. CDR3 DNA sequence: TGTGCCAGCAGTCCCTGGACAGGGAGAAAGACCCAGTACTTC.

V usage is TRBV19 and J usage is TRBJ1-5; D might be TRBD1 (6 bases). The CDR3 length is 14 residues. Trimming took 3 bases from V and 6 from J, leaving 12 bases between them. CDR1 is LNHDA, CDR2 SQIVND, per germline (reference sequence). This chain's CDR3 is CASSMKGDAQPQHF. DNA for the CDR3: TGTGCCAGTAGTATGAAGGGGGATGCTCAGCCCCAGCATTTT. Full variable domain (missing parts from reference TRBV19 and TRBJ1-5): DGGITQSPKYLFRKEGQNVTLSCEQNLNHDAMYWYRQDPGQGLRLIYYSQIVNDFQKGDIAEGYSVSREKKESFPLTVTSAQKNPTAFYLCASSMKGDAQPQHFGDGTRLSIL.

Here the CDR3 reads CASSGAGRPEAFF. For the CDR3, the DNA is TGCGCCAGCAGTGGAGCAGGTCGCCCTGAAGCTTTCTTT. The rearrangement links TRBV10-1 to TRBJ1-1; the D is unclear. The CDR3 loop spans 13 amino acids. In germline, CDR1 is WNHNN, CDR2 SYGVQD (reference sequence). Trimming removed 4 bases at V and 6 bases at J, with 12 bases between.

J is TRBJ2-2 and V is TRBV5-1, with TRBD1 matching over 7 bases. V gave up 7 bases and J gave up 4 bases; unmatched junction bases: 10. CDR1 and CDR2 from the germline V gene are SGHRS and YFSETQ. The CDR3 totals 15 residues. CDR3 bases: TGCGCCAGCCAAAACGAGAGGGGGCTCACCGGGGAGCTGTTTTTT. Encoded protein: CASQNERGLTGELFF.

The CDR3 is CASSRDSTGANVLTF. As DNA, the CDR3 is TGCGCCAGCAGCAGGGACAGTACTGGGGCCAACGTCCTGACTTTC. This rearrangement joins TRBV5-1 to TRBJ2-6; 7 bases map to TRBD1. The CDR3 covers 15 residues. Trimming cost V 4 bases and J 2 bases; bases outside gene matches: 3. Germline-derived CDR1 and CDR2 are SGHRS and YFSETQ.